The rows below give T cell receptor beta chains drawn from one sample of a study of shared clonotypes between healthy human individuals. Profiled with immunoSEQ multiplex PCR; TCRdb holds only in-frame clones, not every one. Of 400,000 to 500,000 clones listed, around three quarters are singletons. Sequenced: PBMCs. The origin of the receptors is a woman in her forties in good health. Some clones in this sample may be carry-over from other donors' samples. Both conserved end residues are part of each CDR3. Size values are once, few and many counts, or a class for expanded clones, and some rows have none.

abundance	v_gene	CDR3aa
-	TRBV6-1	CASSEAPISNEQFF
-	TRBV7-2	CASSPGTAYNEQFF
-	TRBV30	CAWSVGGSPEAFF
-	TRBV7-9	CASSSEDRPSYEQYF
many	TRBV11-3	CASSLGGGSGTQYF
-	TRBV11-2	CASSLSRAVYSNQPKHF
-	TRBV7-2	CASSLGGQGSFGQYF
-	TRBV10-2	CASIQGARGTGELFF
-	TRBV11-2	CASSFPGGPSYNEQFF
few	TRBV9	CASSADSYGYTF
once	TRBV4-1	CASSQNARPTETQYF
-	TRBV21-1	CASSKEGLQETQYF
-	TRBV27	CASKPPPGVAGRDTQYF
-	TRBV28	CASSFATSNEQFF
few	TRBV2	CASSPQLVRTDTQYF
few	TRBV18	CASSPGGNYGYTF
-	TRBV27	CASSRLDRMYSAFF
few	TRBV30	CAWSGLGGEQFF
-	TRBV5-1	CATSGGFPTDTQYF
-	TRBV18	CASSPSGTGTGELFF
-	TRBV5-1	CASSLGTGTLNTGELFF
-	TRBV7-9	CASSYKGDTQYF